This passage covers 23 T cell receptor beta chains from one sample sequenced in a study of blood T cell repertoires in COVID-19. Profiling relied on immunoSEQ multiplex PCR, and the TCRdb table lists in-frame clones only, not all of them. The sample has around 170,000 clones; around 80% are singletons. Specimen: peripheral blood. The receptor set was obtained from a man aged 65 to 79 with active or convalescent COVID-19.

The gene calls are TRBV7-8 and TRBJ1-3; no clear D. The ends were cut back, 2 bases at V and 0 bases at J, with 5 bases in the middle. Germline V gives CDR1 SGHVS, CDR2 FQNEAQ. The CDR3 covers 14 residues. CDR3 in DNA: TGTGCCAGCAGCTTACCAGACTCTGGAAACACCATATATTTT. This sequence encodes CASSLPDSGNTIYF.

In the case of this clone: Distinct nucleotide sequences in the sample also encode this CDR3. The V and J genes are TRBV19 and TRBJ1-1; D might be TRBD1 (6 bases). The CDR3 totals 13 residues. With 6 bases removed from V and 4 bases from J, the gap between germline ends came to 12 bases. Germline V gene sequence: CDR1 LNHDA, CDR2 SQIVND (reference sequence). This chain's CDR3 is CASSLQGGTEAFF. The CDR3 nucleotides are TGTGCCAGTAGCCTACAGGGTGGCACTGAAGCTTTCTTT.

The chain couples TRBV2 to TRBJ1-2; TRBD1 might be the D (5 bases). Between the trimmed V and J ends, which lost 6 bases and 5 bases, there was a span of 13 bases. CDR3 size: 13 residues. Germline V gene data show CDR1 as SNHLY and CDR2 as FYNNEI. CDR3 region: CASSQGPEYGYTF. The CDR3 DNA follows: TGTGCCAGCAGCCAGGGCCCCGAGTATGGCTACACCTTC.

This chain links TRBV7-6 with TRBJ2-2, with a weak D call TRBD1 (6 bases). The ends were cut back, 5 bases at V and 3 bases at J, with 22 bases in the middle. The CDR3 totals 18 residues. The germline CDR1 and CDR2 sequences are SGHVS and FNYEAQ. This CDR3 is CASSKNHPGDLDTGELFF. In DNA form, the CDR3 reads TGTGCCAGCAGCAAAAACCACCCAGGGGATTTGGACACCGGGGAGCTGTTTTTT. Full variable domain (missing parts from reference TRBV7-6 and TRBJ2-2): GAGVSQSPRYKVTKRGQDVALRCDPISGHVSLYWYRQALGQGPEFLTYFNYEAQQDKSGLPNDRFSAERPEGSISTLTIQRTEQRDSAMYRCASSKNHPGDLDTGELFFGEGSRLTVL.

This clone was observed a single time. At one end, the junction sequence differs from germline, possibly due to a read error. This chain links TRBV7-7 with TRBJ2-1; the match to TRBD2 covers 7 bases. The CDR3 has 14 residues. CDR1 is SSHAT and CDR2 is FNYEAQ in the germline V gene (reference sequence). CDR3 in DNA: TGTGCTAGCAGCTTGCGGGAGCAGGACAATGAGCAGTTCTTC. Translating it yields CASSLREQDNEQFF. The variable domain in full, completed from reference TRBV7-7 and TRBJ2-1, reads GAGVSQSPRYKVTKRGQDVTLRCDPISSHATLYWYQQALGQGPEFLTYFNYEAQPDKSGLPSDRFSAERPEGSISTLTIQRTEQRDSAMYRCASSLREQDNEQFFGPGTRLTVL.

V and J are TRBV7-9 and TRBJ2-1; 9 bases match TRBD2. In germline, CDR1 is SEHNR, CDR2 FQNEAQ (reference sequence). With V trimmed by 3 bases and J by 0 bases, 0 bases remained unmatched. The CDR3 covers 15 residues. The CDR3: CASSFSGSSYNEQFF. CDR3 sequence (DNA): TGTGCCAGCAGCTTTAGCGGGAGCTCCTACAATGAGCAGTTCTTC.

The V gene is TRBV11-2, the J gene TRBJ2-5; 8 positions match TRBD2. Germline CDR1 is SGHAT and CDR2 is FQNNGV. The trim removed 1 base at V and 9 bases at J, leaving 7 bases unmatched. This CDR3 contains 14 residues. The CDR3: CASSLVRGGGAQYF. For the CDR3, the DNA is TGTGCCAGCAGCTTAGTACGGGGGGGAGGGGCCCAGTACTTC.

The J gene is TRBJ2-2, the V gene TRBV11-1; 14 bases agree with TRBD2. CDR3 length: 15 residues. CDR1 is SGHAT and CDR2 is FQDESV in the germline V gene (reference sequence). Trimming at V came to 5 bases and at J to 6 bases, leaving 2 bases not matched to a gene. CDR3 nucleotides: TGTGCCAGCAGCCCGGGACTAGCGGGAGCCGGGGAGCTGTTTTTT. It encodes CASSPGLAGAGELFF.

The rearrangement joins TRBV12-5 to TRBJ1-2, with 9 bases lining up with TRBD1. The J segment lost 4 bases and the V segment lost 5 bases, leaving 5 bases of the junction unmatched. The germline V gene encodes CDR1 LGHNT and CDR2 FRNRAP. CDR3 length: 14 amino acids. CDR3 loop: CASGITGGGYGYTF. The DNA of the CDR3 is TGTGCTAGTGGTATAACAGGGGGCGGCTATGGCTACACCTTC.

The genes are TRBV2 and TRBJ2-2; D is ambiguous. This CDR3 is built from 13 residues. Between the trimmed V and J ends, which lost 6 bases and 6 bases, there was a span of 11 bases. Germline-derived CDR1 and CDR2 are SNHLY and FYNNEI. CDR3 coding DNA: TGTGCCAGCAGCCTGGAAAGCGCCGGGGAGCTGTTTTTT. It yields the protein CASSLESAGELFF.

V is TRBV5-6 and J is TRBJ2-1; TRBD2 aligns across 7 bases. V dropped 4 bases and J dropped 8; count of bases not matched to a gene: 6. The germline CDR1 and CDR2 sequences are SGHDT and YYEEEE. The CDR3 runs to 13 residues. CDR3 bases: TGTGCCAGCAGCGGGAGGGTGGCCGATGAGCAGTTCTTC. This gives the protein CASSGRVADEQFF.

The rearrangement joins TRBV7-9 to TRBJ2-6, with D unresolved. The germline V gene has CDR1 SEHNR and CDR2 FQNEAQ (reference sequence). Trimming left V 4 bases short and J 0 bases short, with 7 bases between. The CDR3 runs 15 residues. The CDR3: CASSSFSSGANVLTF. The CDR3 nucleotides are TGTGCCAGCAGCTCATTTAGCTCTGGGGCCAACGTCCTGACTTTC.

The V and J genes are TRBV5-6 and TRBJ2-1, with 10 bases fitting TRBD2. This CDR3 contains 13 residues. CDR1 and CDR2 (germline): SGHDT, YYEEEE. J was trimmed by 14 bases and V by 2 bases; bases with no gene match: 7. The CDR3 DNA reads as TGTGCCAGCAGCTTATGGCTAGCGGGAGTAGAGTTCTTC. This translates into CASSLWLAGVEFF.

V gene TRBV29-1 combines with J gene TRBJ1-4, with D unclear. The V and J ends lost 1 base and 9 bases respectively, with 9 bases between them. Germline V gene sequence: CDR1 SQVTM, CDR2 ANQGSEA. The CDR3 consists of 12 residues. The CDR3 coding sequence is TGCAGCGTTGAAGGCAGGAATAAAAAACTGTTTTTT. This codes for CSVEGRNKKLFF.

The chain has TRBV4-2 and TRBJ2-3; 11 bases agree with TRBD2. The length of the CDR3 is 19 residues. Germline lookup yields CDR1 LGHNA and CDR2 YNFKEQ. The V segment lost 3 bases and the J segment 2 bases; nucleotides outside the gene matches: 13. CDR3 nucleotide sequence: TGTGCCAGCAGCCACCGAGCGCTAGCGGGGGGACCAAACACAGATACGCAGTATTTT. As protein: CASSHRALAGGPNTDTQYF.

This clone was detected only once. V and J are TRBV7-9 and TRBJ2-7; possible D gene TRBD2, 6 bases. V shed 5 bases and J shed 7 bases, with 18 bases lying between them. This CDR3 is built from 14 residues. Germline V gene lookup returns CDR1 SEHNR and CDR2 FQNEAQ (reference sequence). In nucleotides, the CDR3 is TGTGCCAGCAGCCCCGGGACCCTAGCGAGGGAGCAGTACTTC. It codes for CASSPGTLAREQYF.

This sequence joins TRBV15 and TRBJ2-1; TRBD2 matches at 10 bases. J gave up 8 bases and V 0 bases, and 7 bases lay outside the gene matches. Germline V gene data show CDR1 as LNHNV and CDR2 as YYDKDF (reference sequence). The CDR3 spans 16 residues. CDR3 DNA: TGTGCCACCAGCAGAGATGTACTAGCGGGAATACATGAGCAGTTCTTC. Its protein is CATSRDVLAGIHEQFF.

The V gene is TRBV7-9, the J gene TRBJ2-3; D ambiguous. The CDR3 runs 13 residues. V dropped 5 bases and J dropped 4 bases, with 10 bases sitting between them. Germline V CDR1 and CDR2: SEHNR, FQNEAQ (reference sequence). The CDR3 is CASSRAQADTQYF. In DNA form, the CDR3 reads TGTGCCAGCAGCCGTGCCCAGGCAGATACGCAGTATTTT.

The gene calls are TRBV2 and TRBJ2-7; TRBD2 matches 14 bases. Germline V gives CDR1 SNHLY, CDR2 FYNNEI. J lost 3 bases, V lost 7 bases, and 5 bases had no gene match. There are 15 residues in the CDR3. The DNA of the CDR3 is TGTGCCAGCATGGGACTAGCGGGAGAGGACTACGAGCAGTACTTC. Protein: CASMGLAGEDYEQYF.

This clone has only a few counts. This chain links TRBV5-1 with TRBJ1-2; D might be TRBD1 (6 bases). Trimming took 0 bases from V and 4 from J, leaving 13 bases between them. The CDR3 is made up of 15 amino acids. Germline CDR1 SGHRS, CDR2 YFSETQ. The CDR3 loop is CASSLDPQGAYGYTF. The CDR3, as DNA: TGCGCCAGCAGCTTGGACCCACAGGGCGCCTATGGCTACACCTTC.

The chain carries TRBV19 and TRBJ2-2, with D possibly TRBD2 on 5 matching bases. Deletions cut 3 bases from V and 8 bases from J, with 10 bases between. This CDR3 is built from 13 residues. CDR1 and CDR2 (germline): LNHDA, SQIVND (reference sequence). CDR3 amino acids: CASSIGVRGELFF. The CDR3 nucleotides are TGTGCCAGTAGTATCGGGGTCAGGGGGGAGCTGTTTTTT.

The gene calls are TRBV2 and TRBJ1-2; D ambiguous. The V end lost 3 bases, the J end lost 2 bases, and 4 bases lay between the germline ends. Per the germline V gene, CDR1 is SNHLY and CDR2 is FYNNEI. This CDR3 region has 12 residues. The CDR3 bases are TGTGCCAGCAGTGAGGCAAACTATGGCTACACCTTC. Its translation is CASSEANYGYTF. Looking up the rest from reference TRBV2 and TRBJ1-2 gives the full variable domain: EPEVTQTPSHQVTQMGQEVILRCVPISNHLYFYWYRQILGQKVEFLVSFYNNEISEKSEIFDDQFSVERPDGSNFTLKIRSTKLEDSAMYFCASSEANYGYTFGSGTRLTVV.

The J gene is TRBJ2-7, the V gene TRBV9; the match to TRBD1 covers 8 bases. V gave up 5 bases and J gave up 1 base; unmatched junction bases: 14. Germline V lookup: CDR1 SGDLS, CDR2 YYNGEE. CDR3 size: 17 residues. In DNA, the CDR3 is TGTGCCAGCAGTAGACAGGGGAGCCTCCCCAGGTCCTACGAGCAGTACTTC. This gives the protein CASSRQGSLPRSYEQYF.